The text below deals with one T cell receptor beta chain. V lost 2 bases and J lost 7; bases outside the gene matches: 2. Germline V gene data show CDR1 as MNHNY and CDR2 as SVGAGI (reference sequence). The CDR3 has 14 residues. This entry belongs to a study of shared clonotypes between healthy human individuals. Libraries were prepared by immunoSEQ multiplex PCR; TCRdb keeps only in-frame clonotypes and omits some of them. The sample yields hundreds of thousands of clones, 60% to 85% seen once. Genomic DNA of unsorted samples came from about 100 million PBMCs. Source material: PBMCs. The chain joins TRBV6-6 to TRBJ2-2, with 9 positions matching TRBD1. This TCR was sampled from a woman aged 40-49 years in good health. Some clones in this sample may be carry-over from other donors' samples. The CDR3 region is CASSYGTGNGELFF. CDR3 sequence (DNA): TGTGCCAGCAGTTACGGGACAGGGAACGGGGAGCTGTTTTTT.